The 22 T cell receptor beta chains in this list originate from one sample, sequenced in a study of blood T cell repertoires in COVID-19. Only in-frame clones appear in the TCRdb table, and some are missing; sequencing was by immunoSEQ multiplex PCR. The table records 150,000 to 200,000 clones, approximately 91% of them present only once. Sequencing input: peripheral blood. These receptors came from a man between 65 and 85 years old with active or convalescent COVID-19.

The rearrangement joins TRBV5-6 to TRBJ1-5, with 8 bases aligning to TRBD1. The CDR3 length is 15 residues. Germline V CDR1 and CDR2: SGHDT, YYEEEE. V was pared by 4 bases and J by 3 bases, with 6 bases of the junction left unmatched. The CDR3 DNA follows: TGTGCCAGCAGCCGAGACAGGGGAATCAATCAGCCCCAGCATTTT. Its translation is CASSRDRGINQPQHF.

This clone has just a few counts. The chain couples TRBV5-1 to TRBJ2-3; D might be TRBD1 (5 bases). V lost 0 bases, J lost 3 bases, and 8 bases lay in between. This CDR3 is built from 14 residues. Germline loops: CDR1 SGHRS, CDR2 YFSETQ. CDR3 in amino acids: CASSLAQGTDTQYF. CDR3 sequence (DNA): TGCGCCAGCAGCTTGGCGCAGGGAACAGATACGCAGTATTTT.

The rearrangement links TRBV6-5 to TRBJ2-2; D perhaps matches TRBD1 (5 bases). Per the germline V gene, CDR1 is MNHEY and CDR2 is SVGAGI. The CDR3 loop spans 16 amino acids. The V and J ends lost 0 bases and 1 base respectively, with 9 bases between them. The CDR3 is CASSYSRTLNTGELFF. The DNA for the CDR3 is TGTGCCAGCAGTTACTCGAGGACACTGAACACCGGGGAGCTGTTTTTT.

The chain employs TRBV7-2 and TRBJ1-1, with 7 bases aligning to TRBD1. V gave up 5 bases and J gave up 1 base; unmatched junction bases: 4. Germline CDR1 is SGHTA and CDR2 is FQGNSA. The CDR3 covers 14 residues. The CDR3 coding sequence is TGTGCCAGCAGCACCCACAGGGGGAACACTGAAGCTTTCTTT. Protein: CASSTHRGNTEAFF.

The J gene is TRBJ2-1, the V gene TRBV7-2; 15 bases fit TRBD2. This CDR3 has 17 amino acids. The germline gives CDR1 SGHTA, CDR2 FQGNSA. Trimming took 5 bases from V and 6 from J; bases not matched to a gene: 8. CDR3 sequence (DNA): TGTGCCAGCAGCCCATCGGGACTAGCGGGGGGATCCAATGAGCAGTTCTTC. Its protein is CASSPSGLAGGSNEQFF.

This clone was counted between two and nine times. The chain couples TRBV27 to TRBJ2-5, with a possible D match to TRBD2 (6 bases). CDR1 and CDR2 (germline): MNHEY, SMNVEV (reference sequence). This CDR3 spans 15 amino acids. The V end was cut by 3 bases, the J end by 2 bases, with 13 bases between. CDR3 sequence reads: CASSFSGGTQETQYF. CDR3 bases: TGTGCCAGCAGTTTTAGTGGGGGGACTCAAGAGACCCAGTACTTC.

The chain's CDR3 is CASRWENAEQFF. The CDR3 bases are TGTGCCAGCAGATGGGAGAACGCTGAGCAGTTCTTC. V gene TRBV6-5 combines with J gene TRBJ2-1; tentatively, D is TRBD2 (5 bases). V dropped 6 bases and J dropped 9 bases, with 12 bases sitting between them. Germline values: CDR1 MNHEY, CDR2 SVGAGI. The CDR3 covers 12 residues.

In its sample, this clone ranks as medium-sized. The chain is built from TRBV3-1 (or the pseudogene TRBV3-2) and TRBJ2-7, with 7 bases aligning to TRBD1. V lost 1 base and J lost 3; bases outside the gene matches: 6. Germline V CDR1 and CDR2: LGHDT, YNNKEL (reference sequence). CDR3 size: 15 residues. CDR3 DNA sequence: TGTGCCAGCAGCCAAGTTCCAGGGGGAAACTACGAGCAGTACTTC. This encodes CASSQVPGGNYEQYF.

The chain joins TRBV28 to TRBJ2-5; tentatively, D is TRBD2 (5 bases). The germline V gene has CDR1 MDHEN and CDR2 SYDVKM. The CDR3 is 16 amino acids. V lost 2 bases to trimming and J lost 4 bases, with 17 bases between them. The CDR3 DNA sequence: TGTGCCAGCAGTTTAAGCGGTAGAGAAAGGAGAGAGACCCAGTACTTC. Translated, it gives CASSLSGRERRETQYF.

This rearrangement joins TRBV7-2 to TRBJ1-6; D unclear. Trimming shortened V by 4 bases and J by 3 bases, and 10 bases separated the two germline ends. CDR1 and CDR2 from the germline V gene are SGHTA and FQGNSA. The CDR3 is made up of 15 amino acids. This CDR3 reads CASSSSGLYNSPLHF. CDR3 coding DNA: TGTGCCAGCAGCTCCTCAGGACTCTATAATTCACCCCTCCACTTT.

This sequence joins TRBV11-2 and TRBJ1-2; 8 bases agree with TRBD1. CDR1 is SGHAT and CDR2 is FQNNGV in the germline V gene. The CDR3 consists of 17 residues. V lost 2 bases, J lost 6 bases, and 14 bases stayed unmatched. The CDR3 DNA reads as TGTGCCAGCAGCTTAACTACCCGGACAGGGAGATCGCATGGCTACACCTTC. Encoded protein: CASSLTTRTGRSHGYTF.

This clone was observed a handful of times. The V call is TRBV19, the J call TRBJ2-6; D is perhaps TRBD1 (6 bases). The CDR3 runs 18 residues. Germline-derived CDR1 and CDR2 are LNHDA and SQIVND (reference sequence). Trimming stripped 4 bases from V and 0 bases from J, with 16 bases between. CDR3 nucleotide sequence: TGTGCCAGTAGTACACCTCAGGGGACCTTCTCTGGGGCCAACGTCCTGACTTTC. It specifies CASSTPQGTFSGANVLTF.

The V gene is TRBV4-3, the J gene TRBJ2-1, with 16 bases fitting TRBD2. Germline CDR1 is LGHNA and CDR2 is YSLEER. V was clipped by 3 bases and J by 9 bases; unmatched bases: 5. This CDR3 is 16 amino acids long. The CDR3 nucleotides read TGCGCCAGCAGCCAGGGACTAGCGGGGGGGCCCCCTGAGCAGTTCTTC. Translated, it gives CASSQGLAGGPPEQFF.

The chain employs TRBV4-3 and TRBJ2-3; TRBD2 matches 12 bases. This CDR3 has 14 residues. V trimming: 2 bases; J trimming: 8 bases; junction bases outside the gene matches: 2. Germline assignment: CDR1 LGHNA and CDR2 YSLEER. CDR3 nucleotide sequence: TGCGCCAGCAGCCAAACGGGACTAGCGGGTACGCAGTATTTT. Its translation: CASSQTGLAGTQYF.

The chain couples TRBV3-1 (or the pseudogene TRBV3-2) to TRBJ2-7; possibly TRBD2 for D (5 bases). Trimming cost V 4 bases and J 0 bases, with 10 bases left between them. The CDR3 runs to 14 residues. Germline loops: CDR1 LGHDT, CDR2 YNNKEL (reference sequence). CDR3 in amino acids: CASSPGLISYEQYF. The CDR3 coding sequence is TGTGCCAGCAGCCCCGGACTTATCTCCTACGAGCAGTACTTC.

A few counts support this clone. The chain combines TRBV15 with TRBJ2-1, with 12 nucleotides matching TRBD2. The germline V gene has CDR1 LNHNV and CDR2 YYDKDF (reference sequence). This CDR3 region has 17 residues. V shed 4 bases and J 6 bases; nucleotides not matched to a gene: 10. This CDR3 is CATSTRLAGVTLNEQFF. The CDR3 nucleotides are TGTGCCACCAGCACCCGACTAGCGGGAGTTACCCTCAATGAGCAGTTCTTC.

The V and J genes are TRBV24-1 and TRBJ2-2; perhaps TRBD1 as D (5 bases). The CDR3 has 15 amino acids. The germline V and J ends were trimmed by 3 bases and 0 bases, with 7 bases remaining between them. Germline CDR1 KGHDR, CDR2 SFDVKD. CDR3 in amino acids: CATSDQGTNTGELFF. The DNA for the CDR3 is TGTGCCACCAGTGATCAGGGCACGAACACCGGGGAGCTGTTTTTT.

The chain links TRBV6-2 or TRBV6-3 to TRBJ2-3, with D possibly matching TRBD2 (7 bases). Per germline, CDR1 MNHEY and CDR2 SVGEGT. CDR3 length equals 18 residues. Trimming pared 2 bases from V and 0 bases from J, leaving 18 bases between. The CDR3 sequence: CASSYAPWRGPSTDTQYF. The DNA for the CDR3 is TGTGCCAGCAGTTACGCGCCTTGGCGGGGGCCCAGCACAGATACGCAGTATTTT.

This clone was detected only a few times. This specimen includes other DNA sequences encoding the same CDR3. The rearrangement links TRBV2 to TRBJ1-1, with TRBD1 as a possible D gene (5 bases). V was pared by 2 bases and J by 6 bases, with 7 bases between. Per the germline V gene, CDR1 is SNHLY and CDR2 is FYNNEI. This CDR3 has 12 amino acids. CDR3 protein: CASSEQGPEAFF. DNA of the CDR3: TGTGCCAGCAGTGAACAGGGCCCTGAAGCTTTCTTT.

The chain joins TRBV29-1 to TRBJ2-3; no clear D. Trimming removed 7 bases at V and 6 bases at J, with 8 bases between. Germline lookup yields CDR1 SQVTM and CDR2 ANQGSEA. The CDR3 has 10 residues. For the CDR3, the DNA is TGCAGCGCCGGAGATGATACGCAGTATTTT. Amino acids: CSAGDDTQYF.

The chain carries TRBV27 and TRBJ2-1; D gene uncertain. CDR3 length: 12 residues. The germline CDR1 and CDR2 sequences are MNHEY and SMNVEV (reference sequence). Between the trimmed V and J ends, which lost 6 bases and 8 bases, there was a span of 11 bases. As DNA, the CDR3 is TGTGCCAGCAGAGCTAGGTTGTATGAGCAGTTCTTC. Its protein product is CASRARLYEQFF.

This chain links TRBV5-4 with TRBJ2-5; tentative D call: TRBD1 (5 bases). CDR3 length equals 15 residues. The V end lost 0 bases, the J end lost 3 bases, and 12 bases lay between the germline ends. Germline loops: CDR1 SGHNT, CDR2 YYREEE (reference sequence). The CDR3 here is CASSLVSTAEETQYF. The CDR3 DNA is TGTGCCAGCAGCTTGGTGTCGACAGCAGAAGAGACCCAGTACTTC.